Below are 21 T cell receptor beta chains sequenced from a single sample in a study of T-cell reconstitution after alpha-beta-depleted transplantation in children. Researchers prepared the TCRbeta library using unique molecular identifiers, the study reports. TCRdb independently ran MiXCR on the PCR reads; one entry per CDR3 protein. In the table there are roughly 500,000 distinct CDR3 sequences, about 33% of which are singletons. Material: PBMCs from the stem cell graft donor, obtained from the stem cell graft. These receptors were obtained from a human donor who donated a stem cell graft to a child with aplastic anemia.

The rearrangement links TRBV12-3 or TRBV12-4 to TRBJ1-2; D perhaps matches TRBD1 (5 bases). This CDR3 comprises 13 residues. V was cut by 4 bases and J by 9 bases, with 15 bases left in between. DNA for the CDR3: TGTGCCAGCAGTTCCGGGACTACCGGTAGCTACACCTTC. It codes for CASSSGTTGSYTF.

The gene calls are TRBV20-1 and TRBJ2-2; 11 bases agree with TRBD2. Unmatched junction bases numbered 3, after V lost 2 bases and J lost 4 bases. CDR3 length: 15 residues. Germline V gives CDR1 DFQATT, CDR2 SNEGSKA (reference sequence). The CDR3 region is CSARPGLAVTGELFF. In DNA, the CDR3 is TGCAGTGCTAGACCGGGACTAGCGGTCACCGGGGAGCTGTTTTTT.

The CDR3: CASSATGTGKAEAFF. DNA of the CDR3: TGTGCCAGCAGTGCAACCGGGACAGGGAAGGCTGAAGCTTTCTTT. V gene TRBV25-1 combines with J gene TRBJ1-1, with 9 nucleotides matching TRBD1. The length of the CDR3 is 15 residues. J gave up 6 bases and V 4 bases, and 9 bases lay outside the gene matches. Germline CDR1 MGHDK, CDR2 SYGVNS.

This clonotype occurred a few times. The J gene is TRBJ1-1, the V gene TRBV12-3 or TRBV12-4; unclear D gene. The CDR3 extends over 14 amino acids. With 0 bases removed from V and 1 base from J, the gap between germline ends came to 6 bases. This CDR3 is CASSLAKGNTEAFF. In DNA, the CDR3 is TGTGCCAGCAGTTTAGCTAAGGGGAACACTGAAGCTTTCTTT.

V is TRBV18 and J is TRBJ2-5; D possibly uses TRBD1 or TRBD2 (6 bases each). The ends were cut back, 0 bases at V and 5 bases at J, with 10 bases in the middle. CDR1 and CDR2 from the germline V gene are KGHSH and LQKENI. The CDR3 contains 14 residues. For the CDR3, the DNA is TGTGCCAGCTCACCACCGGGGGGCTCGGAGACCCAGTACTTC. It yields the protein CASSPPGGSETQYF.

This sequence joins TRBV12-3 or TRBV12-4 and TRBJ1-5, with a possible D match to TRBD1 (5 bases). This CDR3 contains 13 residues. With 4 bases removed from V and 2 bases from J, the gap between germline ends came to 6 bases. CDR3 bases: TGTGCCAGCAGTTGGGACGGCAATCAGCCCCAGCATTTT. Encoded protein: CASSWDGNQPQHF.

The chain is built from TRBV9 and TRBJ2-5, with TRBD2 matching 14 bases. The germline V gene has CDR1 SGDLS and CDR2 YYNGEE. V was clipped by 4 bases and J by 4 bases; unmatched bases: 6. CDR3 length equals 16 residues. Here the CDR3 reads CASSPSGLAGVETQYF. As DNA, the CDR3 is TGTGCCAGCAGCCCCTCGGGACTAGCGGGAGTAGAGACCCAGTACTTC.

The rearrangement links TRBV7-9 to TRBJ2-1, with TRBD2 matching over 9 bases. Looked up from germline, CDR1 is SEHNR and CDR2 is FQNEAQ (reference sequence). The V segment lost 5 bases and the J segment 6 bases; nucleotides outside the gene matches: 8. The CDR3 totals 15 residues. The CDR3 region has the DNA TGTGCCAGCAGCCCCCCTAGCGGGGCGGGCAATGAGCAGTTCTTC. Translation: CASSPPSGAGNEQFF.

This clonotype was observed at least ten times. The chain recombines TRBV29-1 with TRBJ2-1, with D possibly matching TRBD2 (5 bases). V lost 6 bases to trimming and J lost 3 bases, with 9 bases between them. The CDR3 length is 12 residues. From germline, CDR1 is SQVTM and CDR2 ANQGSEA. Written as DNA, the CDR3 is TGCAGCGTGTCTAGCAACTACAATGAGCAGTTCTTC. Translated: CSVSSNYNEQFF.

As DNA, the CDR3 is TGTGCCTGGAGTGCGAACATAGCAACTAATGAAAAACTGTTTTTT. This gives the protein CAWSANIATNEKLFF. The chain carries TRBV30 and TRBJ1-4; D is ambiguous. The CDR3 covers 15 residues. Between the trimmed V and J ends, which lost 1 base and 0 bases, there was a span of 9 bases. Germline CDR1 reads GTSNPN; CDR2 reads SVGIG (reference sequence).

The chain recombines TRBV10-3 with TRBJ1-6; D not certain. The CDR3 extends over 15 amino acids. Trimming took off 7 bases at V and 0 bases at J, with 10 bases between the two ends. CDR1 ENHRY and CDR2 SYGVKD come from the germline V gene. This chain's CDR3 is CAITDGISYNSPLHF. The CDR3 DNA reads TGTGCCATCACTGACGGCATCTCCTATAATTCACCCCTCCACTTT.

This clonotype was counted only a few times. The chain joins TRBV29-1 to TRBJ1-1; tentatively, D is TRBD1 (5 bases). Per germline, CDR1 SQVTM and CDR2 ANQGSEA. V lost 5 bases and J 0 bases, leaving 13 bases between the germline ends. The CDR3 extends over 14 amino acids. The CDR3 reads CSVRQAGLNTEAFF. CDR3 nucleotide sequence: TGCAGCGTTCGGCAGGCAGGGCTGAACACTGAAGCTTTCTTT.

The genes are TRBV7-2 and TRBJ2-5; TRBD1 agrees at 7 bases. Trimming removed 5 bases from V and 5 bases from J; junction bases left unmatched: 5. Germline CDR1 is SGHTA and CDR2 is FQGNSA. The CDR3 is 13 amino acids. The CDR3 loop reads CASSPGTAETQYF. CDR3 coding DNA: TGTGCCAGCAGCCCAGGGACAGCCGAGACCCAGTACTTC.

Many counts were recorded for this clonotype. The rearrangement joins TRBV6-5 to TRBJ1-4; D uncertain. The CDR3 consists of 14 residues. The V gene's germline CDR1 is MNHEY and CDR2 SVGAGI. Trimming left V 7 bases short and J 3 bases short, with 12 bases between. The CDR3 protein is CASIGSAANEKLFF. Written as DNA, the CDR3 is TGTGCCAGCATAGGGTCGGCCGCTAATGAAAAACTGTTTTTT.

The table lists this clonotype with a few counts. The rearrangement joins TRBV19 to TRBJ1-5; 7 bases match TRBD1. The CDR3 loop spans 15 amino acids. Per the germline V gene, CDR1 is LNHDA and CDR2 is SQIVND (reference sequence). V lost 5 bases to trimming and J lost 3 bases; unmatched junction nucleotides: 7. The CDR3 is CASSPAGGYNQPQHF. CDR3 DNA: TGTGCCAGTAGTCCGGCAGGGGGGTACAATCAGCCCCAGCATTTT.

The chain uses TRBV29-1 and TRBJ2-2; possibly TRBD1 for D (6 bases). The CDR3 is 14 residues long. Per germline, CDR1 SQVTM and CDR2 ANQGSEA. V was shortened by 2 bases and J by 4 bases, with 11 bases between the two germline ends. CDR3 nucleotides: TGCAGCGTTGAATCAGGGGCGAGCACCGGGGAGCTGTTTTTT. This gives the protein CSVESGASTGELFF.

This clonotype was seen a handful of times. In DNA form, the CDR3 reads TGCAGCGTCCGACCGGGACAGGGGGGCACTGAAGCTTTCTTT. As protein: CSVRPGQGGTEAFF. This chain uses TRBV29-1 with TRBJ1-1; 11 nucleotides match TRBD1. Trimming took 6 bases from V and 4 from J; bases not matched to a gene: 7. This CDR3 is built from 14 residues. Germline V lookup: CDR1 SQVTM, CDR2 ANQGSEA.

V gene TRBV12-3 or TRBV12-4 combines with J gene TRBJ2-1, with 14 bases lining up with TRBD2. Losses at the gene ends were 5 bases for V and 9 bases for J; bases not matched to a gene: 6. CDR3 size: 15 residues. The CDR3 loop reads CASSPRLAGGREQFF. The CDR3 DNA sequence: TGTGCCAGCAGTCCCCGACTAGCGGGAGGGCGTGAGCAGTTCTTC.

The rearrangement joins TRBV29-1 to TRBJ2-2; D is perhaps TRBD2 (6 bases). The CDR3 sequence is 15 residues long. Germline lookup yields CDR1 SQVTM and CDR2 ANQGSEA. Trimming pared 4 bases from V and 6 bases from J, leaving 18 bases between. The CDR3: CSVGWGQGLAGELFF. The CDR3 nucleotides read TGCAGCGTTGGATGGGGTCAGGGACTGGCCGGGGAGCTGTTTTTT.

In this sample, this clonotype turned up a few times. This chain links TRBV6-4 with TRBJ1-1; D may be TRBD1 (6 bases). V lost 4 bases and J 4 bases, leaving 10 bases between the germline ends. The CDR3 runs to 13 residues. Per the germline V gene, CDR1 is MRHNA and CDR2 is SNTAGT. The CDR3: CASSARGATEAFF. The DNA for the CDR3 is TGTGCCAGCAGTGCCAGGGGAGCCACTGAAGCTTTCTTT.

This clonotype was seen a few times. The V call is TRBV5-1, the J call TRBJ2-1; 9 bases align to TRBD1. J gave up 4 bases and V 1 base, and 3 bases lay outside the gene matches. CDR3 length equals 15 residues. The germline V gene has CDR1 SGHRS and CDR2 YFSETQ. CDR3 sequence (DNA): TGCGCCAGCAGCTTGAAAGGGACAGGGTACAATGAGCAGTTCTTC. The encoded protein is CASSLKGTGYNEQFF.